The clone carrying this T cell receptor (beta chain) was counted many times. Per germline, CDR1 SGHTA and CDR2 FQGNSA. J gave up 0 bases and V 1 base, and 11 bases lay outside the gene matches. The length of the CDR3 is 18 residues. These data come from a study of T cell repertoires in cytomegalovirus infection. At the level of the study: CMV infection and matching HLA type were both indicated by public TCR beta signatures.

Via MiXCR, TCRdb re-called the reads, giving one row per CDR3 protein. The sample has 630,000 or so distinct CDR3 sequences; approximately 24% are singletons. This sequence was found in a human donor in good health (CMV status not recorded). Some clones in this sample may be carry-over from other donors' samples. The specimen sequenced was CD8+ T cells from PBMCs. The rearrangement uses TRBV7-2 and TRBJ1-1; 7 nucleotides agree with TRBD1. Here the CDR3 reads CASSLVLRQGQMNTEAFF. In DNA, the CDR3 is TGTGCCAGCAGCTTAGTTTTAAGGCAGGGACAGATGAACACTGAAGCTTTCTTT.